This T cell receptor beta chain was recorded in a study of cytomegalovirus exposure and HLA in healthy donors. The study ran its PCR with 60 Vbeta and 13 Jbeta primers. Method: immunoSEQ multiplex PCR; TCRdb's copy keeps in-frame clones and lacks some. The table records over 150,000 clones, around 68% of them present only once. Healthy individuals who donated bone marrow served as the donors. About this clone itself: What it binds is not known.

The CDR3 spans 15 residues. Trimming took 1 base from V and 6 from J; bases not matched to a gene: 4. Germline-derived CDR1 and CDR2 are LNHNV and YYDKDF (reference sequence). Findings and limits, study-wide: One variant, a missense change in DCLRE1C, was linked in a later analysis to TCR beta V- and J-gene trimming. Presence/absence analyses supposed approximately even sequencing depth among donors.

The TCR originated in a man in his forties or fifties in good health and CMV-seronegative. The sequenced sample was PBMCs. The chain links TRBV15 to TRBJ2-1, with TRBD2 matching 9 bases. The CDR3 spells CATSRGGGAANEQFF. The CDR3 DNA sequence: TGTGCCACCAGCAGAGGCGGGGGGGCGGCCAATGAGCAGTTCTTC.